A single sample gave rise to the 17 T cell receptor beta chains below, sequenced in a study of CD8 T cells in Susac syndrome. The RNA input was about 0.5 to 1 ug, and it was reverse transcribed with random hexamers. TCRdb used MiXCR to reprocess the immunoSEQ multiplex PCR reads, holding one entry per CDR3 protein. This table has about 150,000 distinct CDR3 sequences, 85% to 95% appearing once. The specimen was CD8+ T cells from PBMCs. The receptors originated from a human donor with Susac syndrome.

The chain has TRBV29-1 and TRBJ1-2, with 9 bases that match TRBD1. V gave up 6 bases and J gave up 3 bases; unmatched junction bases: 5. Germline CDR1 and CDR2: SQVTM and ANQGSEA. The CDR3 runs 13 residues. The CDR3 nucleotides are TGCAGCGTCGCCGACAGGGGGGACTATGGCTACACCTTC. This codes for CSVADRGDYGYTF. The full variable domain, its missing parts supplied by reference TRBV29-1 and TRBJ1-2, is SAVISQKPSRDICQRGTSLTIQCQVDSQVTMMFWYRQQPGQSLTLIATANQGSEATYESGFVIDKFPISRPNLTFSTLTVSNMSPEDSSIYLCSVADRGDYGYTFGSGTRLTVV.

A single count supports this clonotype. The chain is built from TRBV20-1 and TRBJ2-1; maybe TRBD2 (6 bases). The ends were cut back, 1 base at V and 7 bases at J, with 11 bases in the middle. This CDR3 has 13 amino acids. Germline values: CDR1 DFQATT, CDR2 SNEGSKA (reference sequence). CDR3 sequence (DNA): TGCAGTGCTAGAGGAGGCGGGGCGAATGAGCAGTTCTTC. Its protein product is CSARGGGANEQFF.

The chain carries TRBV25-1 and TRBJ2-2, with D possibly being TRBD2 (5 bases). The V gene's germline CDR1 is MGHDK and CDR2 SYGVNS. V gave up 0 bases and J gave up 6 bases, with 14 bases separating them. The CDR3 totals 16 residues. CDR3 sequence: CASSEYSVASAGELFF. CDR3 nucleotides: TGTGCCAGCAGTGAATATAGCGTAGCGTCCGCCGGGGAGCTGTTTTTT.

J is TRBJ1-1 and V is TRBV29-1; perhaps TRBD1 as D (5 bases). V gave up 3 bases and J gave up 5 bases, with 13 bases separating them. Germline V lookup: CDR1 SQVTM, CDR2 ANQGSEA. This CDR3 spans 13 amino acids. The CDR3 here is CSVDWDSRTEAFF. The CDR3 DNA reads TGCAGCGTTGACTGGGACTCGCGAACTGAAGCTTTCTTT. Combining the CDR3 with reference TRBV29-1 and TRBJ1-1 gives the whole variable domain SAVISQKPSRDICQRGTSLTIQCQVDSQVTMMFWYRQQPGQSLTLIATANQGSEATYESGFVIDKFPISRPNLTFSTLTVSNMSPEDSSIYLCSVDWDSRTEAFFGQGTRLTVV.

This clonotype was counted a single time. CDR3 sequence reads: CASSSRNEQYF. CDR3 DNA: TGTGCCAGCAGCTCGAGAAACGAGCAGTACTTC. J is TRBJ2-7 and V is TRBV7-9; no clear D. From germline, CDR1 is SEHNR and CDR2 FQNEAQ (reference sequence). Trimming took 4 bases from V and 5 from J, leaving 6 bases between them. The CDR3 length is 11 residues. The whole variable domain, remainder taken from reference TRBV7-9 and TRBJ2-7, is DTGVSQNPRHKITKRGQNVTFRCDPISEHNRLYWYRQTLGQGPEFLTYFQNEAQLEKSRLLSDRFSAERPKGSFSTLEIQRTEQGDSAMYLCASSSRNEQYFGPGTRLTVT.

J is TRBJ2-1 and V is TRBV12-3 or TRBV12-4, with a possible D match to TRBD2 (6 bases). There are 13 residues in the CDR3. The V gene lost 4 bases and the J gene lost 6 bases, with 10 bases spanning the gap. DNA for the CDR3: TGTGCCAGCAGTTGGAGTAGCGGCAATGAGCAGTTCTTC. This gives the protein CASSWSSGNEQFF.

The chain joins TRBV13 to TRBJ2-5; TRBD1 or TRBD2 may be the D gene (5 bases each). The germline V and J ends were trimmed by 1 base and 4 bases, with 10 bases remaining between them. This CDR3 comprises 14 residues. Germline CDR1 is PRHDT and CDR2 is FYEKMQ (reference sequence). For the CDR3, the DNA is TGTGCCAGCAGCTTAGTGGGGGTCGGAGAGACCCAGTACTTC. Protein: CASSLVGVGETQYF.

V gene TRBV7-6 combines with J gene TRBJ1-1; TRBD1 aligns across 8 bases. CDR1 is SGHVS and CDR2 is FNYEAQ in the germline V gene. The length of the CDR3 is 16 residues. The J segment lost 5 bases and the V segment lost 1 base, leaving 9 bases of the junction unmatched. CDR3 in DNA: TGTGCCAGCAGCTTAGGGGACAGGAACTATGGGACTGAAGCTTTCTTT. Translation: CASSLGDRNYGTEAFF.

J is TRBJ1-2 and V is TRBV12-2; the listed D gene, TRBD1, was not tested against the DNA. TRBV12-2 represents a pseudogene. This CDR3 contains 16 residues. DNA for the CDR3: TGTGCAAGTCGCCCGGGTCAGAGGGTCAGTTACTATGGCTACACCTTC. Translating gives CASRPGQRVSYYGYTF.

V and J are TRBV27 and TRBJ1-5; D perhaps matches TRBD1 (6 bases). Trimming removed 5 bases at V and 1 base at J, with 9 bases between. CDR1 MNHEY and CDR2 SMNVEV come from the germline V gene (reference sequence). The CDR3 sequence is 14 residues long. The CDR3 DNA sequence: TGTGCCAGCAGTCAGGGGACAAGCAATCAGCCCCAGCATTTT. It yields the protein CASSQGTSNQPQHF.

V and J are TRBV10-3 and TRBJ2-2, with TRBD2 as a possible D gene (6 bases). This CDR3 is 13 amino acids long. Per germline, CDR1 ENHRY and CDR2 SYGVKD. Trimming pared 11 bases from V and 5 bases from J, leaving 15 bases between. In DNA, the CDR3 is TGTGCCTTGGGACTCCAAGCTACCGGGGAGCTGTTTTTT. Protein: CALGLQATGELFF.

This sequence joins TRBV20-1 and TRBJ1-1, with D uncertain. The CDR3 is made up of 11 amino acids. Germline CDR1 is DFQATT and CDR2 is SNEGSKA (reference sequence). The V end lost 5 bases, the J end lost 8 bases, and 12 bases lay between the germline ends. Written as DNA, the CDR3 is TGCAGTGCTTGGTCGTTTGGAGAAGCTTTCTTT. Translating gives CSAWSFGEAFF.

The chain carries TRBV27 and TRBJ2-4; D is uncertain. V shed 4 bases and J shed 0 bases, with 7 bases lying between them. The V gene's germline CDR1 is MNHEY and CDR2 SMNVEV (reference sequence). The CDR3 spans 14 residues. The CDR3 sequence is CASSWSGAKNIQYF. Here the CDR3 DNA reads TGTGCCAGCAGTTGGTCAGGAGCCAAAAACATTCAGTACTTC.

The chain combines TRBV18 with TRBJ1-5; possibly TRBD1 for D (5 bases). Germline V gene sequence: CDR1 KGHSH, CDR2 LQKENI. This CDR3 comprises 13 residues. Trimming pared 8 bases from V and 3 bases from J, leaving 11 bases between. CDR3 region: CASIEDTNQPQHF. CDR3 coding DNA: TGTGCCAGCATCGAGGACACCAATCAGCCCCAGCATTTT.

The CDR3 loop reads CASSPRAHDRGYTF. The CDR3 DNA reads as TGCGCCAGCAGCCCCCGGGCCCACGACCGGGGCTACACCTTC. The genes are TRBV5-1 and TRBJ1-2; no definite D call. The V gene lost 4 bases and the J gene lost 8 bases, with 18 bases spanning the gap. Germline CDR1 and CDR2: SGHRS and YFSETQ. The CDR3 loop spans 14 amino acids.

The chain joins TRBV29-1 to TRBJ1-2; D possibly corresponds to TRBD1 (6 bases). V shed 7 bases and J shed 4 bases, with 22 bases lying between them. Germline V gives CDR1 SQVTM, CDR2 ANQGSEA. This CDR3 region has 15 residues. CDR3 coding DNA: TGCAGCGCTCCCACCTCCGCAGGGGTGGGCTATGGCTACACCTTC. This sequence encodes CSAPTSAGVGYGYTF.

The chain joins TRBV14 to TRBJ2-1; 11 nucleotides line up with TRBD2. Losses at the gene ends were 1 base for V and 5 bases for J; bases not matched to a gene: 1. The CDR3 is 15 amino acids. Looked up from germline, CDR1 is SGHDN and CDR2 is FVKESK. CDR3 DNA sequence: TGTGCCAGCAGCCAAGGACTAGCGGGAAACAATGAGCAGTTCTTC. Translating gives CASSQGLAGNNEQFF.